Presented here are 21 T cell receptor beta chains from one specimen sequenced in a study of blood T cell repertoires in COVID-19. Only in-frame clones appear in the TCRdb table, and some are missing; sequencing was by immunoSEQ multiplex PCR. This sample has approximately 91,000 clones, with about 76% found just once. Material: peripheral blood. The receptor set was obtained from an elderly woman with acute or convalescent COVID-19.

The CDR3 spells CASKSSGYNEQFF. The DNA for the CDR3 is TGTGCCAGCAAATCGTCGGGCTACAATGAGCAGTTCTTC. The rearrangement links TRBV2 to TRBJ2-1; no definite D call. The germline gives CDR1 SNHLY, CDR2 FYNNEI. The CDR3 is made up of 13 amino acids. With 7 bases removed from V and 3 bases from J, the gap between germline ends came to 10 bases.

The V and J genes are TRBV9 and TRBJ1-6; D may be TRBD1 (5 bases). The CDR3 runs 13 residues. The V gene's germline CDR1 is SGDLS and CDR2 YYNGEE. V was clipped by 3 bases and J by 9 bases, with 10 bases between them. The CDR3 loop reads CASSARVLSPLHF. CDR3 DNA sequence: TGTGCCAGCAGCGCCAGGGTTCTTTCACCCCTCCACTTT.

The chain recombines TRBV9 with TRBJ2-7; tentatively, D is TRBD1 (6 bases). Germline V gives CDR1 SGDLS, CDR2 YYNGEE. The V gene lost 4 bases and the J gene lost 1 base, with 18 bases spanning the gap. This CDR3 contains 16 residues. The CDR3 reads CASSPRDMRSSYEQYF. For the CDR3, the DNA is TGTGCCAGCAGCCCCCGGGACATGAGATCTTCCTACGAGCAGTACTTC.

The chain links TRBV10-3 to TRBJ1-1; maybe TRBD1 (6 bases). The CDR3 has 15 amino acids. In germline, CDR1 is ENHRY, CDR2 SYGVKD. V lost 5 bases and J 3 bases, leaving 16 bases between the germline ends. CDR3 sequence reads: CAISPYIAGDTEAFF. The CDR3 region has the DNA TGTGCCATCAGTCCCTATATCGCAGGGGACACTGAAGCTTTCTTT.

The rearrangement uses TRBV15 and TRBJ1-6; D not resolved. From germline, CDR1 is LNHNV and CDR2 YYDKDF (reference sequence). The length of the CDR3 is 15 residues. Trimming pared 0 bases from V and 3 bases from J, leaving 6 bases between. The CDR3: CATSRDGHYNSPLHF. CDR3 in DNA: TGTGCCACCAGCAGAGATGGGCACTATAATTCACCCCTCCACTTT.

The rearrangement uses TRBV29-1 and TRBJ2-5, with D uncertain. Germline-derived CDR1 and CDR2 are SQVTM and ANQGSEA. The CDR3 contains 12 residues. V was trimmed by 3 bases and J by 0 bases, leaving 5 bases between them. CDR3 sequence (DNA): TGCAGCGTTGAGGCGGACCAAGAGACCCAGTACTTC. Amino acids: CSVEADQETQYF.

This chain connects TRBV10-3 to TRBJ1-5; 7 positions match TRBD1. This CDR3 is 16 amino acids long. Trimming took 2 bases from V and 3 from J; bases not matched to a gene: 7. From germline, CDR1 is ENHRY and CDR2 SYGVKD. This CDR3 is CAISERDSFYNQPQHF. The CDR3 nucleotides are TGTGCCATCAGTGAGAGGGACAGTTTTTACAATCAGCCCCAGCATTTT.

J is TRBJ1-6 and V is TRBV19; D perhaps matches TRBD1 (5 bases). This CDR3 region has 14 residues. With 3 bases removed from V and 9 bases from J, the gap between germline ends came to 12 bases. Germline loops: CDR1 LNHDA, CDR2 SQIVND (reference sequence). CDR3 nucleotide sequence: TGTGCCAGTAGTATGGGGCCGGGGGGTTCACCCCTCCACTTT. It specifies CASSMGPGGSPLHF.

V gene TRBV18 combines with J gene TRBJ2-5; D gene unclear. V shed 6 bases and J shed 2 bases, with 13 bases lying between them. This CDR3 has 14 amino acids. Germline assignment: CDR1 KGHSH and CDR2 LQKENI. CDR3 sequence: CASSSPVFQETQYF. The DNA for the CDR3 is TGTGCCAGCTCTAGCCCGGTCTTTCAAGAGACCCAGTACTTC.

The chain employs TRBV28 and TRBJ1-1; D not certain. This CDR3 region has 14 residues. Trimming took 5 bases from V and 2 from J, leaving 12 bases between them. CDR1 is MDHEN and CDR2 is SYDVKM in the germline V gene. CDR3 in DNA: TGTGCCAGCAGTATTGCCGGGGTTAACACTGAAGCTTTCTTT. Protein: CASSIAGVNTEAFF.

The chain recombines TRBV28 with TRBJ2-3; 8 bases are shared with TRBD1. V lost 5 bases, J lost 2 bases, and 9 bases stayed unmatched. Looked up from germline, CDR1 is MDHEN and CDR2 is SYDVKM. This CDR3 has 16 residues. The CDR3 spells CASSTTGTGYTDTQYF. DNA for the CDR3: TGTGCCAGCAGTACAACCGGGACAGGATACACAGATACGCAGTATTTT.

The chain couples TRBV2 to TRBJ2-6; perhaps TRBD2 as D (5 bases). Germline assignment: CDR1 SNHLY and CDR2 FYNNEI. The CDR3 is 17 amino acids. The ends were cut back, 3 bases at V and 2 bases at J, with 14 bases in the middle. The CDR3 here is CASSDGGGMPGANVLTF. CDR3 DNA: TGTGCCAGCAGTGACGGAGGAGGCATGCCTGGGGCCAACGTCCTGACTTTC.

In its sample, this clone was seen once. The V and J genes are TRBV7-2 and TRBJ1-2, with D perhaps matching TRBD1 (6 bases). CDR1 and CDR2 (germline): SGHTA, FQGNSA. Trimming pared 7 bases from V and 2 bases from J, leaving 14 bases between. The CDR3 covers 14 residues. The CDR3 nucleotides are TGTGCCAGCACCCTGGACAGTAACAACTATGGCTACACCTTC. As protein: CASTLDSNNYGYTF.

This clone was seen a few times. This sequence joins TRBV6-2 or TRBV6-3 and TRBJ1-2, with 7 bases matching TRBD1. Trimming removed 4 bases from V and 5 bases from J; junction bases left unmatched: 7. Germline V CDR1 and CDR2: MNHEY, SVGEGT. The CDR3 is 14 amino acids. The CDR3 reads CASSSGQNPYGYTF. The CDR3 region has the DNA TGTGCCAGCAGTTCGGGACAGAACCCATATGGCTACACCTTC.

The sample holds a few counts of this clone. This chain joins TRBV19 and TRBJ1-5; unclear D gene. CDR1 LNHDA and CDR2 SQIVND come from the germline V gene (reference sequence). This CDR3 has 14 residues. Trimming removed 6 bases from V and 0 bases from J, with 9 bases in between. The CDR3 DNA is TGTGCCAGTAGCGGTCCTATTAGCAATCAGCCCCAGCATTTT. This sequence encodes CASSGPISNQPQHF.

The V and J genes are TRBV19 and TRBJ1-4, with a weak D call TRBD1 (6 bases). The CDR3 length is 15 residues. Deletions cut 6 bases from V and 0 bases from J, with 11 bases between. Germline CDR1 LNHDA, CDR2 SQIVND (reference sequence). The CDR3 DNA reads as TGTGCCAGTAGCCCCCAGGGGACAACTAATGAAAAACTGTTTTTT. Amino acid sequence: CASSPQGTTNEKLFF.

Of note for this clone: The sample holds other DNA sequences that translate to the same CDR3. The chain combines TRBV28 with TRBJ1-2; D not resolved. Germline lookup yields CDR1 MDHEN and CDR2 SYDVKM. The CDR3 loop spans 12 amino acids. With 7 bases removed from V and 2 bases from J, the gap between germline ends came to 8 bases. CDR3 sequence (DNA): TGTGCCAGCACCCAAAGCAACTATGGCTACACCTTC. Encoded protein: CASTQSNYGYTF.

The CDR3: CASSLGGLSYEQYF. CDR3 DNA: TGTGCCAGCAGCTTAGGGGGACTAAGTTACGAGCAGTACTTC. The chain uses TRBV7-8 and TRBJ2-7, with 7 bases that match TRBD2. The CDR3 is made up of 14 amino acids. The V gene end was trimmed by 1 base and the J gene end by 4 bases; junction bases not matched to a gene: 4. Germline assignment: CDR1 SGHVS and CDR2 FQNEAQ.

CDR3 sequence (DNA): TGTGCCAGCAGCCCGGGACAGGGGATCTACGAGCAGTACTTC. It encodes CASSPGQGIYEQYF. The chain joins TRBV7-3 to TRBJ2-7, with TRBD1 identical over 10 bases. Unmatched junction bases numbered 4, after V lost 5 bases and J lost 3 bases. The CDR3 has 14 amino acids. Looked up from germline, CDR1 is SGHTA and CDR2 is FQGTGA.

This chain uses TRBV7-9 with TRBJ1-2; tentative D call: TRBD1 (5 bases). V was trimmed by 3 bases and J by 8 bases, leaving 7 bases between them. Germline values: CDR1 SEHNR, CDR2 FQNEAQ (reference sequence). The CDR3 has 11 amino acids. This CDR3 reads CASSFQGGYTF. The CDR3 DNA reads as TGTGCCAGCAGCTTCCAGGGAGGCTACACCTTC.

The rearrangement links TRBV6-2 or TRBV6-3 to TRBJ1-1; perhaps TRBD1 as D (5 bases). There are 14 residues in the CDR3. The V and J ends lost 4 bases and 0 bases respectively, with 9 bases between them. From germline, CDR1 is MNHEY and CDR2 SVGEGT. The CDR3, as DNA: TGTGCCAGCAGTTCAGGGATAATGAACACTGAAGCTTTCTTT. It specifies CASSSGIMNTEAFF.